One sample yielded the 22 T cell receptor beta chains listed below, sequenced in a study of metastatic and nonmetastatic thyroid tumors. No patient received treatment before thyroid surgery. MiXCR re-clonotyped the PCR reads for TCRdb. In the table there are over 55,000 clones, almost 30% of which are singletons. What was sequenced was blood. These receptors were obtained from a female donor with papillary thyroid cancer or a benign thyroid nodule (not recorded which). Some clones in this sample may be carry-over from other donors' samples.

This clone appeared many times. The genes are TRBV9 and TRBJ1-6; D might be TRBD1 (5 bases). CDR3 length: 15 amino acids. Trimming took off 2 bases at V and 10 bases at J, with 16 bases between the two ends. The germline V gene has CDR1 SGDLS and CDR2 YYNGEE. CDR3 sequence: CASSVGPIQGSPLHF. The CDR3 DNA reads TGTGCCAGCAGCGTGGGGCCGATTCAGGGATCACCCCTCCACTTT.

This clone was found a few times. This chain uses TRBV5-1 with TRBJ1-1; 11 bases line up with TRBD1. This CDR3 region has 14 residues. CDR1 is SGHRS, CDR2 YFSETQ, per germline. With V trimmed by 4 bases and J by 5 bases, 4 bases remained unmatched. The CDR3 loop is CASSRGQGDTEAFF. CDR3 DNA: TGCGCCAGCAGCCGGGGACAGGGGGATACTGAAGCTTTCTTT.

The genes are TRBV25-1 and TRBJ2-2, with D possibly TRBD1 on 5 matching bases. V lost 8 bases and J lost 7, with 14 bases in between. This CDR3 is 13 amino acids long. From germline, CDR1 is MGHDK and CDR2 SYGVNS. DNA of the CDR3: TGTGCCAGCGAGAGCAAGGGGATCGGGGAGCTGTTTTTT. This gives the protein CASESKGIGELFF.

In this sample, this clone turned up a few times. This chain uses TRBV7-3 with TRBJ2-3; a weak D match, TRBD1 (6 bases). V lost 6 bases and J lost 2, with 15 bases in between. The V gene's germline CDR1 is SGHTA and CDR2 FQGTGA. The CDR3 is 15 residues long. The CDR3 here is CASSATGTNTDTQYF. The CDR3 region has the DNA TGTGCCAGCAGTGCGACGGGGACAAACACAGATACGCAGTATTTT. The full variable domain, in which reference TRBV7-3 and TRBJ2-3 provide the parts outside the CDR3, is GAGVSQTPSNKVTEKGKYVELRCDPISGHTALYWYRQSLGQGPEFLIYFQGTGAADDSGLPNDRFFAVRPEGSVSTLKIQRTERGDSAVYLCASSATGTNTDTQYFGPGTRLTVL.

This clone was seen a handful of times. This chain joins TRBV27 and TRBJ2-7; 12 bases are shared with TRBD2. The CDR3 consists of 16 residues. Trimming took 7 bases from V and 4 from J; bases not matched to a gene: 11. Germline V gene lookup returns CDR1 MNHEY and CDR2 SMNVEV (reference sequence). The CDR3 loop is CASTRTSGAHVYEQYF. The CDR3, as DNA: TGTGCCAGCACCCGGACTAGCGGGGCGCACGTTTACGAGCAGTACTTC.

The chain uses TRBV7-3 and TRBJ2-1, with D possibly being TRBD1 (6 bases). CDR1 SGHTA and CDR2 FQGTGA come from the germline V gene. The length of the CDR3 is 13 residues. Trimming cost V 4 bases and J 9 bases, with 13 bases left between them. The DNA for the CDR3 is TGTGCCAGCAGCTCGACAGGAACGGGTGAGCAGTTCTTC. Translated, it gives CASSSTGTGEQFF.

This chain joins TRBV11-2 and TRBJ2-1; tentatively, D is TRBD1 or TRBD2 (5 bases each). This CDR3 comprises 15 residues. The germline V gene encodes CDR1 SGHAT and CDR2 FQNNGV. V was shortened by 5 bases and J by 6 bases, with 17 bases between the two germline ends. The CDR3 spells CASSEGPSRFNEQFF. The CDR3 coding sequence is TGTGCCAGCAGCGAGGGACCGTCCCGGTTCAATGAGCAGTTCTTC.

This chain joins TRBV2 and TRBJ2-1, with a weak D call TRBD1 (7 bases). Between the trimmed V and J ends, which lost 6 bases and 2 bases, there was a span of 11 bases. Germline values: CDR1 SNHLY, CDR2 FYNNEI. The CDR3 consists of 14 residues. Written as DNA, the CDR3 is TGTGCCAGCAGGACAGGGAGGACCTACAATGAGCAGTTCTTC. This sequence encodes CASRTGRTYNEQFF.

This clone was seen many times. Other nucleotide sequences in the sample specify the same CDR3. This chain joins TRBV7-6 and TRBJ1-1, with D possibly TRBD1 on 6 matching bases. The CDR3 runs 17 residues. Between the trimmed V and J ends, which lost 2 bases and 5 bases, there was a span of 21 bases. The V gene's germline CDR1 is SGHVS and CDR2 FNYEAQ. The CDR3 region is CASSLFGRGNRVTEAFF. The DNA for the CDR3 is TGTGCCAGCAGCTTATTTGGTAGGGGTAACAGGGTAACTGAAGCTTTCTTT.

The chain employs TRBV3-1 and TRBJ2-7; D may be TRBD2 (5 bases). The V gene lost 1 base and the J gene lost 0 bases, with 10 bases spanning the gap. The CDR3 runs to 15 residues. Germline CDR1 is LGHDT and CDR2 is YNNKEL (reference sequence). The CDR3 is CASSQGRTSSYEQYF. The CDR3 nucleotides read TGTGCCAGCAGCCAAGGGAGGACCAGCTCCTACGAGCAGTACTTC.

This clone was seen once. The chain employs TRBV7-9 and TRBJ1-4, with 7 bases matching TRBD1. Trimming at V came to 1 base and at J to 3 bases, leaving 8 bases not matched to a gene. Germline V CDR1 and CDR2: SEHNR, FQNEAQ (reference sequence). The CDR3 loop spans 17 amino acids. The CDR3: CASSLGLFGTANEKLFF. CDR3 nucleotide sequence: TGTGCCAGCAGCTTAGGTCTCTTCGGGACAGCTAATGAAAAACTGTTTTTT. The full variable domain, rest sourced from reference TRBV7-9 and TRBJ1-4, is DTGVSQNPRHKITKRGQNVTFRCDPISEHNRLYWYRQTLGQGPEFLTYFQNEAQLEKSRLLSDRFSAERPKGSFSTLEIQRTEQGDSAMYLCASSLGLFGTANEKLFFGSGTQLSVL.

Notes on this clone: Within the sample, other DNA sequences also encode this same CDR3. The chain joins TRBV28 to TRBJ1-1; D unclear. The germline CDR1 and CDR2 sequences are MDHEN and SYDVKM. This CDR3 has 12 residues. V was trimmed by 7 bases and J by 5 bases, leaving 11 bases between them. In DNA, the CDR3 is TGTGCCAGCACCTGGGGAGGGACTGAAGCTTTCTTT. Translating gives CASTWGGTEAFF.

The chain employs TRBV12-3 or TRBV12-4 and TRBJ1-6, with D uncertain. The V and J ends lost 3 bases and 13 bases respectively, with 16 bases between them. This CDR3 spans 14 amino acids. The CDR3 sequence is CASSLRAERAPLHF. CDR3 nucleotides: TGTGCCAGCAGTTTGAGGGCAGAGAGGGCCCCCCTCCACTTT.

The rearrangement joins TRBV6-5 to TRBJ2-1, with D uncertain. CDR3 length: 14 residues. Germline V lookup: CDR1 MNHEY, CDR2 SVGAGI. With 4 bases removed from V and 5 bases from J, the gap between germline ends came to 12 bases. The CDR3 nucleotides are TGTGCCAGCAGTTTCCAAGACGGTGACAATGAGCAGTTCTTC. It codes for CASSFQDGDNEQFF.

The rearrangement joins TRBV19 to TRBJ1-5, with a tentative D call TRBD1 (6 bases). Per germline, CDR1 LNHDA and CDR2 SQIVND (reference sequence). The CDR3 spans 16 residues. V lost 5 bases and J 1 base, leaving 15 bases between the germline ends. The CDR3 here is CASSPEGHGSNQPQHF. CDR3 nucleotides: TGTGCCAGTAGTCCAGAGGGACATGGGAGCAATCAGCCCCAGCATTTT.

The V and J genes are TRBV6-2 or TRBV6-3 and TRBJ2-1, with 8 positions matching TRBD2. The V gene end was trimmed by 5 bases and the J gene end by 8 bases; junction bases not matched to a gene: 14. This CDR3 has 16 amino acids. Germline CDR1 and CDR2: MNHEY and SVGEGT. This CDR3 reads CASSTYPGGARDEQFF. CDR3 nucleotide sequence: TGTGCCAGCAGTACTTACCCCGGGGGGGCCAGAGATGAGCAGTTCTTC.

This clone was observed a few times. CDR3 sequence reads: CASSSFSRNSPLHF. DNA of the CDR3: TGTGCCAGCAGTTCCTTTTCGAGAAATTCACCCCTCCACTTT. The J gene is TRBJ1-6, the V gene TRBV6-5, with D hard to call. Trimming cost V 4 bases and J 7 bases, with 11 bases left between them. From germline, CDR1 is MNHEY and CDR2 SVGAGI. The CDR3 totals 14 residues.

The CDR3: CASSLGPGAGDNYGYTF. Here the CDR3 DNA reads TGTGCCAGCAGCTTAGGGCCTGGGGCAGGGGATAACTATGGCTACACCTTC. The V gene is TRBV13, the J gene TRBJ1-2; D is perhaps TRBD1 (6 bases). Germline CDR1 is PRHDT and CDR2 is FYEKMQ (reference sequence). V was trimmed by 0 bases and J by 1 base, leaving 15 bases between them. This CDR3 has 17 residues. Combining the CDR3 with reference TRBV13 and TRBJ1-2 gives the whole variable domain AAGVIQSPRHLIKEKRETATLKCYPIPRHDTVYWYQQGPGQDPQFLISFYEKMQSDKGSIPDRFSAQQFSDYHSELNMSSLELGDSALYFCASSLGPGAGDNYGYTFGSGTRLTVV.

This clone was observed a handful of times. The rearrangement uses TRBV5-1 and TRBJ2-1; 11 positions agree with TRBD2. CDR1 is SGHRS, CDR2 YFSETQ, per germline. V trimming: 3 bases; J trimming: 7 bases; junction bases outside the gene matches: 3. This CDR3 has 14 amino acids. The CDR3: CASSSGTSGNEQFF. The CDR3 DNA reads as TGCGCCAGCAGCTCCGGGACTAGCGGTAATGAGCAGTTCTTC.

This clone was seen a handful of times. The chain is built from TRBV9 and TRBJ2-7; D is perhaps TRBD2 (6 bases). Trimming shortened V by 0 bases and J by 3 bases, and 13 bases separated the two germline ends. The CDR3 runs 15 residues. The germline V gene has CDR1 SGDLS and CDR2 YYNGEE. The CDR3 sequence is CASSVGPAGRYEQYF. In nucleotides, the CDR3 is TGTGCCAGCAGCGTAGGGCCGGCGGGGCGCTACGAGCAGTACTTC.

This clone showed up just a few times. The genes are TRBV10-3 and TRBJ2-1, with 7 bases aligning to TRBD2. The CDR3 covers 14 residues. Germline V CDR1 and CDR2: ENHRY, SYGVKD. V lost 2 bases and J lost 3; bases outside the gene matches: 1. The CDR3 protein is CAISEQRDYNEQFF. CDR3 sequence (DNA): TGTGCCATCAGTGAGCAGCGGGACTACAATGAGCAGTTCTTC.

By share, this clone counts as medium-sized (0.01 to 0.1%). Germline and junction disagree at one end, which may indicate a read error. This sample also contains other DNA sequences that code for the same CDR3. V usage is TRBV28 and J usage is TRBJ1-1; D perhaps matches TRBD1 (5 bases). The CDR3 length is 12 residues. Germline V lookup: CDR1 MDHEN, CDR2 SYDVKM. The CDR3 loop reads CASSFGGERAFF. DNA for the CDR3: TGTGCTAGCAGTTTTGGAGGGGAGAGAGCTTTCTTT.